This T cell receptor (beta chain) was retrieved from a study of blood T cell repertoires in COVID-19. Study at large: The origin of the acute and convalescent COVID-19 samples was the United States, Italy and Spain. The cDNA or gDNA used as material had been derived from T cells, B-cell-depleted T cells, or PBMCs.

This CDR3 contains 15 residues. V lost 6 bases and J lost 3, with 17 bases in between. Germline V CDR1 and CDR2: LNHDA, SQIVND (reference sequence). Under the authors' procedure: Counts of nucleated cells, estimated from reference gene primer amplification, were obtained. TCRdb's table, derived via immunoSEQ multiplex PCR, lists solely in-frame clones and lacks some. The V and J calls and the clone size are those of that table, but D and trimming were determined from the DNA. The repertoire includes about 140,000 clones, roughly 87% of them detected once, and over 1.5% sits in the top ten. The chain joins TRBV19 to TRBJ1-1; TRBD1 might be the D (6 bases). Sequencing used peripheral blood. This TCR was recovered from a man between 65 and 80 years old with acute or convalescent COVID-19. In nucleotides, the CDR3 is TGTGCCAGTAGGAGTGCGGGGGCCGGGGACACTGAAGCTTTCTTT. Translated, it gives CASRSAGAGDTEAFF. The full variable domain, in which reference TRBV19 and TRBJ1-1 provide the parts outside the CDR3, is DGGITQSPKYLFRKEGQNVTLSCEQNLNHDAMYWYRQDPGQGLRLIYYSQIVNDFQKGDIAEGYSVSREKKESFPLTVTSAQKNPTAFYLCASRSAGAGDTEAFFGQGTRLTVV.